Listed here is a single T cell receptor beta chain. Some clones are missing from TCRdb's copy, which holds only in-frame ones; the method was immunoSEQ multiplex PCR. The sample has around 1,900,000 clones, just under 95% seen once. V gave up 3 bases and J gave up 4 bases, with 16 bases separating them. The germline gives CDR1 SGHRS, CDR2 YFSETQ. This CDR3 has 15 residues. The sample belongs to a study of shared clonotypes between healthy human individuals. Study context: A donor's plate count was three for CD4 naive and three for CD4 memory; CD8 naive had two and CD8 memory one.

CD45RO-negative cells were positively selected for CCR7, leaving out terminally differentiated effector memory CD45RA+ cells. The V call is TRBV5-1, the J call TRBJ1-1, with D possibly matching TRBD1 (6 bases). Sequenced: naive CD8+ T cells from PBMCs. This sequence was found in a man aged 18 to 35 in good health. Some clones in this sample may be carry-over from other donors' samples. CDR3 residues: CASSSSLWGPTEAFF. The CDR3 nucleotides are TGCGCCAGCAGCTCGTCATTGTGGGGGCCCACTGAAGCTTTCTTT.